This record covers a single T cell receptor beta chain. Its antigen remains undetermined. Nothing much larger sits one base from this clone, and base qualities are not available. The ophthalmopathy patients had moderately to severely active disease, with a Clinical Activity Score of 3 or higher, a NOSPECS grade of 4 or higher, and a disease duration of less than 3 months. Patients were excluded if they had other autoimmune diseases, uncontrolled infections, pregnancy or lactation. Diagnosis relied on clinical symptoms, serum thyroxine, TRAb, thyroid ultrasound and orbital computed tomography. PBMCs were isolated from 7.5 to 10 ml of fresh peripheral blood by Ficoll-Paque density gradient centrifugation. Trizol reagent was used to extract the total RNA, and its quality was then checked on an Agilent 2100 Bioanalyzer. This entry belongs to a study of Graves' ophthalmopathy and Graves' hyperthyroidism (dated by TCRdb to the late 2010s). Background on the whole study: Peripheral blood samples were taken at the time of initial diagnosis, before any treatment was given. To tell Graves' ophthalmopathy apart from Graves' hyperthyroidism, and to predict which patients would progress to ophthalmopathy, the study relied on TCR beta repertoire signatures. In total, 120 to 150 blood samples were TCR-sequenced: 40 to 45 ophthalmopathy, some 75 hyperthyroidism and about 17 hyperthyroidism-to-ophthalmopathy patients. To explore V-J signatures distinguishing ophthalmopathy from hyperthyroidism, a discovery set of 100 patients (roughly 44 ophthalmopathy, over 55 stable hyperthyroidism) was enrolled. An independent validation cohort was composed of roughly 19 hyperthyroidism patients and around 15 patients who later progressed from hyperthyroidism to ophthalmopathy. T-cell repertoires of thyroid tissue and blood were compared in over five hyperthyroidism patients. Following sampling, methimazole starting at 30 mg daily was administered to hyperthyroidism patients, and high-dose intravenous methylprednisolone was administered to ophthalmopathy patients. What the study reported, not specific to this receptor: In validation, the model predicted ophthalmopathy progression with more than 55% sensitivity and about 77% specificity; some 13 predicted patients were CT-confirmed with GO in a median of approximately 6.5 months. No statistical method was used to set the sample size in advance, and the investigators knew which group each participant was assigned to. In cross-validation, the 13-signature model distinguished ophthalmopathy from stable hyperthyroidism with 85% to 90% sensitivity and around 81% specificity, and in the test set the corresponding values were around 80% and 75%. Among expanded thyroid clonotypes with frequency above 0.001, most also showed up in blood, which suggests that blood repertoires may reflect the thyroid immune response.

The CDR3 holds 14 amino acids from the cysteine to the phenylalanine. The read is trimmed to its CDR3 DNA, 42 bases read in frame from base 1. V is cut by 3 bases and J by 4 bases, and the space between the germline ends is 13 bases. Sequences SQVTM (CDR1) and ANQGSEA (CDR2) are obtained from the germline V gene. For repertoire sequencing, the TCR beta CDR3 regions were amplified from RNA transcripts. HTBI primers and the Qiagen OneStep RT-PCR kit were used in a first-round RT-PCR, which was followed by a second-round multiplex PCR, size selection and purification. Sequencing of the libraries was carried out on an Illumina HiSeq2000 in paired-end mode with 100 bp reads. The paper's data handling went like this. SOAPnuke was used to process the reads, removing any read that contained adapters or uncalled bases, had a mean Phred below 15, or lacked an exact match to the constant primer or identifier. COPE v1.2.5 was used to merge the high-quality paired reads. Each unique nucleotide sequence was treated as a clonotype, and MiTCR v1.1 was used to align the clonotypes to the IMGT TRB V, D and J references. Analysis was restricted to V-J combinations with a frequency above 0.0001, which covered about 99% of repertoires. For each V-J combination, a TCR clonal expansion and chaos score was defined as F50 clonal expansion divided by the chaos observed in the TCRdist matrix. Welch's t-statistics and random forest were used to narrow the features down to roughly twelve V-J combinations, which were then fed into a naive Bayes classifier. Thyroid-blood repertoire similarity was quantified with the Morisita-Horn index. The raw public data were reprocessed by TCRdb itself: fastp quality trimming at Q25, MiXCR clonotype calling, in-frame beta chains only. Merged by CDR3 protein, the rows form single entries marked with the most common genes and DNA. The V and J calls, along with clone size, are taken from TCRdb and not from the paper's own processing. This sample gives hundreds of thousands of distinct CDR3 sequences in total; 35% to 50% of them show up just once. Roughly 45% of the sample is taken by the ten largest.

The origin of this receptor is an adult man with Graves' ophthalmopathy. The receptor chain draws on TRBV29-1 and TRBJ1-3, and the D gene may be TRBD1, 5 bases matching. Sequences were obtained from peripheral blood. The encoded CDR3 is CSVEGLGTGNTIYF. At the DNA level, the sequence is TGCAGCGTTGAGGGACTGGGAACGGGAAACACCATATATTTT.